This T cell receptor (beta chain) was recovered during a study of T cells in localized non-small cell lung cancer. Findings and caveats of the study: One tumor region alone was sequenced, and heterogeneity therefore remains possible.

With regard to this clone: Its antigen is not known.

Germline V CDR1 and CDR2: SGDLS, YYNGEE. CDR3 length equals 17 residues. Unmatched junction bases numbered 6, after V lost 4 bases and J lost 0 bases. Assay used: immunoSEQ multiplex PCR; TCRdb lists only in-frame clones, some missing. The data contain 15,000 to 20,000 clones, more than 85% of them seen just once; the ten biggest clones take up under 4.5%. The sequences come from peripheral blood, collected before any cancer treatment. The chain joins TRBV9 to TRBJ2-2; 10 bases are a match to TRBD2. The TCR comes from a male donor aged 60 or older with stage II squamous cell lung carcinoma. The CDR3 sequence is CASSPLAGGTNTGELFF. The CDR3 nucleotides are TGTGCCAGCAGCCCTTTAGCGGGAGGCACGAACACCGGGGAGCTGTTTTTT. The variable domain in full, with the rest retrieved from reference TRBV9 and TRBJ2-2, is DSGVTQTPKHLITATGQRVTLRCSPRSGDLSVYWYQQSLDQGLQFLIQYYNGEERAKGNILERFSAQQFPDLHSELNLSSLELGDSALYFCASSPLAGGTNTGELFFGEGSRLTVL.